Shown below are 26 T cell receptor beta chains from a single sample sequenced in a study of control samples from healthy donors and cancer patients. The assay was immunoSEQ multiplex PCR, and TCRdb's table has in-frame clones only and misses some. Here the sample spans more than 95,000 clones, 80% to 90% being singletons. The sample was blood. All receptors derive from a woman in her 50s in good health.

The rearrangement joins TRBV19 to TRBJ2-7, with a tentative D call TRBD1 (6 bases). V lost 1 base to trimming and J lost 6 bases, with 7 bases between them. Germline V gives CDR1 LNHDA, CDR2 SQIVND (reference sequence). The CDR3 contains 12 residues. The CDR3 coding sequence is TGTGCCAGTAGTATAGTCAGGGGCGAGCAGTACTTC. It translates to CASSIVRGEQYF. Combining the CDR3 with reference TRBV19 and TRBJ2-7 gives the whole variable domain DGGITQSPKYLFRKEGQNVTLSCEQNLNHDAMYWYRQDPGQGLRLIYYSQIVNDFQKGDIAEGYSVSREKKESFPLTVTSAQKNPTAFYLCASSIVRGEQYFGPGTRLTVT.

V gene TRBV7-9 combines with J gene TRBJ1-1, with D unclear. The V gene's germline CDR1 is SEHNR and CDR2 FQNEAQ (reference sequence). The CDR3 consists of 15 residues. Trimming pared 1 base from V and 4 bases from J, leaving 13 bases between. The chain's CDR3 is CASSLDLGLSTEAFF. The CDR3 coding sequence is TGTGCCAGCAGCTTAGATTTGGGTCTGAGCACTGAAGCTTTCTTT. Complete variable domain (other parts from reference TRBV7-9 and TRBJ1-1): DTGVSQNPRHKITKRGQNVTFRCDPISEHNRLYWYRQTLGQGPEFLTYFQNEAQLEKSRLLSDRFSAERPKGSFSTLEIQRTEQGDSAMYLCASSLDLGLSTEAFFGQGTRLTVV.

The chain carries TRBV4-2 and TRBJ1-5; 9 bases are a match to TRBD1. The CDR3 has 15 amino acids. J lost 7 bases, V lost 1 base, and 5 bases had no gene match. Looked up from germline, CDR1 is LGHNA and CDR2 is YNFKEQ. CDR3 nucleotides: TGTGCCAGCAGCCAAGGGACAGGGGAAGTACAGCCCCAGCATTTT. It translates to CASSQGTGEVQPQHF.

V and J are TRBV2 and TRBJ1-2; 7 positions agree with TRBD1. Germline V lookup: CDR1 SNHLY, CDR2 FYNNEI. V gave up 4 bases and J gave up 14 bases; unmatched junction bases: 13. The CDR3 is 13 amino acids. The CDR3 DNA follows: TGTGCCAGCAGTGGGGGACAGACTATGGGGAGGACCTTC. This gives the protein CASSGGQTMGRTF.

The chain joins TRBV15 to TRBJ2-2; 9 positions agree with TRBD1. Trimming cost V 5 bases and J 6 bases; bases outside gene matches: 10. Germline-derived CDR1 and CDR2 are LNHNV and YYDKDF (reference sequence). The CDR3 is 16 residues long. Here the CDR3 reads CATSPRTGEDSGELFF. In DNA form, the CDR3 reads TGTGCCACCAGCCCAAGGACAGGGGAAGATTCCGGGGAGCTGTTTTTT.

CDR3 bases: TGTGCCACCAGTGCCGACTCCACAGGGTTATGGTTCACCGGGGAGCTGTTTTTT. Its protein product is CATSADSTGLWFTGELFF. The V and J genes are TRBV24-1 and TRBJ2-2; possible D gene TRBD1, 6 bases. Germline V CDR1 and CDR2: KGHDR, SFDVKD. V was clipped by 5 bases and J by 4 bases, with 22 bases between them. The CDR3 has 18 amino acids.

The chain links TRBV6-5 to TRBJ1-2; 7 nucleotides align to TRBD1. Germline V gene data show CDR1 as MNHEY and CDR2 as SVGAGI. Trimming took 8 bases from V and 3 from J; bases not matched to a gene: 6. The CDR3 is 13 residues long. The CDR3 DNA is TGTGCCAGCGTGACAGGGAGGGACTATGGCTACACCTTC. It specifies CASVTGRDYGYTF.

V and J are TRBV7-8 and TRBJ2-7, with 11 positions matching TRBD2. Germline V gene lookup returns CDR1 SGHVS and CDR2 FQNEAQ. The CDR3 contains 16 residues. V dropped 4 bases and J dropped 2; count of bases not matched to a gene: 7. CDR3 in DNA: TGTGCCAGCAGCTCCTATAGACTAGCGGGGCCCTACGAGCAGTACTTC. It yields the protein CASSSYRLAGPYEQYF.

The chain is built from TRBV19 and TRBJ2-3, with D hard to call. CDR3 length: 16 amino acids. The germline V gene encodes CDR1 LNHDA and CDR2 SQIVND (reference sequence). The V gene lost 1 base and the J gene lost 0 bases, with 11 bases spanning the gap. The CDR3 protein is CASSIGPYSSTDTQYF. The CDR3 nucleotides read TGTGCCAGTAGTATAGGGCCCTATTCGAGCACAGATACGCAGTATTTT.

V usage is TRBV28 and J usage is TRBJ2-3; 9 bases line up with TRBD2. V shed 2 bases, J shed 6 bases, and the junction held 6 bases outside the gene matches. CDR1 and CDR2 from the germline V gene are MDHEN and SYDVKM. This CDR3 region has 15 residues. CDR3 in amino acids: CASSLAGGPGDTQYF. The CDR3 DNA follows: TGTGCCAGCAGTTTAGCGGGGGGGCCGGGGGATACGCAGTATTTT.

V gene TRBV9 combines with J gene TRBJ2-7; D possibly corresponds to TRBD1 (6 bases). Trimming removed 0 bases from V and 2 bases from J, with 12 bases in between. Germline-derived CDR1 and CDR2 are SGDLS and YYNGEE. The CDR3 extends over 15 amino acids. The CDR3: CASSVGTDRTYEQYF. DNA of the CDR3: TGTGCCAGCAGCGTAGGGACAGACAGAACCTACGAGCAGTACTTC.

V gene TRBV5-4 combines with J gene TRBJ2-7, with TRBD1 matching 10 bases. J was trimmed by 4 bases and V by 7 bases; bases with no gene match: 8. This CDR3 has 14 amino acids. Germline lookup yields CDR1 SGHNT and CDR2 YYREEE (reference sequence). The CDR3 loop is CASARQGALYEQYF. The DNA of the CDR3 is TGTGCCAGCGCTAGACAGGGGGCATTGTACGAGCAGTACTTC.

The chain has TRBV15 and TRBJ2-7; D ambiguous. This CDR3 is 13 amino acids long. Germline V gives CDR1 LNHNV, CDR2 YYDKDF (reference sequence). The V and J ends lost 1 base and 3 bases respectively, with 7 bases between them. CDR3 protein: CATSRGRFYEQYF. In nucleotides, the CDR3 is TGTGCCACCAGCAGAGGTCGCTTCTACGAGCAGTACTTC.

The chain carries TRBV6-5 and TRBJ2-7; D perhaps matches TRBD1 (5 bases). There are 15 residues in the CDR3. Trimming pared 6 bases from V and 0 bases from J, leaving 15 bases between. Per germline, CDR1 MNHEY and CDR2 SVGAGI. CDR3 in amino acids: CASRDRAGPSYEQYF. The CDR3, as DNA: TGTGCCAGCAGAGATCGGGCAGGGCCCTCCTACGAGCAGTACTTC.

The gene calls are TRBV2 and TRBJ2-7, with unresolved D. Germline CDR1 reads SNHLY; CDR2 reads FYNNEI. The CDR3 consists of 15 residues. Trimming took off 1 base at V and 3 bases at J, with 13 bases between the two ends. CDR3 bases: TGTGCCAGCAGTGAAGACTCCCGACGGAACTACGAGCAGTACTTC. Amino acid sequence: CASSEDSRRNYEQYF.

The rearrangement joins TRBV28 to TRBJ2-4; D possibly matches TRBD1 or TRBD2 (5 bases each). The CDR3 contains 13 residues. Germline CDR1 reads MDHEN; CDR2 reads SYDVKM. V dropped 1 base and J dropped 9 bases, with 10 bases sitting between them. CDR3 in amino acids: CASSLLTRGIQYF. The CDR3 nucleotides read TGTGCCAGCAGTTTATTGACGAGGGGCATTCAGTACTTC.

The V call is TRBV6-5, the J call TRBJ2-7; tentative D call: TRBD1 (5 bases). Germline V gives CDR1 MNHEY, CDR2 SVGAGI. This CDR3 is 12 amino acids long. V was clipped by 8 bases and J by 2 bases, with 10 bases between them. The CDR3 sequence: CASRSGTYEQYF. The CDR3 DNA reads as TGTGCCAGCCGCTCAGGGACCTACGAGCAGTACTTC.

The chain has TRBV19 and TRBJ2-5; 10 bases fit TRBD1. CDR1 and CDR2 from the germline V gene are LNHDA and SQIVND (reference sequence). J gave up 4 bases and V 1 base, and 3 bases lay outside the gene matches. The CDR3 contains 15 residues. DNA of the CDR3: TGTGCCAGTAGTATAGGGGACAGGGGATCAGAGACCCAGTACTTC. Translated: CASSIGDRGSETQYF.

The chain has TRBV2 and TRBJ1-5, with D possibly TRBD1 on 6 matching bases. In germline, CDR1 is SNHLY, CDR2 FYNNEI. Deletions cut 7 bases from V and 1 base from J, with 8 bases between. This CDR3 has 13 amino acids. The CDR3 sequence: CASNRESNQPQHF. In DNA, the CDR3 is TGTGCCAGCAACAGGGAGAGCAATCAGCCCCAGCATTTT.

V and J are TRBV14 and TRBJ1-4; no clear D gene. The germline V gene encodes CDR1 SGHDN and CDR2 FVKESK. The CDR3 has 12 amino acids. Trimming cost V 2 bases and J 5 bases, with 3 bases left between them. The DNA for the CDR3 is TGTGCCAGCAGCCAACTGAATGAAAAACTGTTTTTT. Its protein product is CASSQLNEKLFF. The complete variable domain, with remaining parts taken from reference TRBV14 and TRBJ1-4, reads EAGVTQFPSHSVIEKGQTVTLRCDPISGHDNLYWYRRVMGKEIKFLLHFVKESKQDESGMPNNRFLAERTGGTYSTLKVQPAELEDSGVYFCASSQLNEKLFFGSGTQLSVL.

The chain combines TRBV7-9 with TRBJ2-3, with a possible D match to TRBD1 (6 bases). The germline V gene encodes CDR1 SEHNR and CDR2 FQNEAQ (reference sequence). V dropped 4 bases and J dropped 2 bases, with 13 bases sitting between them. This CDR3 is 15 amino acids long. The CDR3 sequence is CASSSRQEFTDTQYF. Written as DNA, the CDR3 is TGTGCCAGCAGCTCCCGACAGGAATTCACAGATACGCAGTATTTT.

The chain links TRBV7-2 to TRBJ1-1; 9 bases map to TRBD1. Germline loops: CDR1 SGHTA, CDR2 FQGNSA. There are 15 residues in the CDR3. V was clipped by 5 bases and J by 4 bases; unmatched bases: 8. The CDR3: CASSRGQGGSTEAFF. CDR3 DNA: TGTGCCAGCAGCCGGGGACAGGGTGGGAGCACTGAAGCTTTCTTT. The complete variable domain, with remaining parts taken from reference TRBV7-2 and TRBJ1-1, reads GAGVSQSPSNKVTEKGKDVELRCDPISGHTALYWYRQSLGQGLEFLIYFQGNSAPDKSGLPSDRFSAERTGGSVSTLTIQRTQQEDSAVYLCASSRGQGGSTEAFFGQGTRLTVV.

The chain links TRBV12-3 or TRBV12-4 to TRBJ1-2; no reliable D call. This CDR3 region has 13 residues. The germline V and J ends were trimmed by 3 bases and 8 bases, with 13 bases remaining between them. The CDR3: CASSFAKEFGYTF. For the CDR3, the DNA is TGTGCCAGCAGTTTTGCCAAGGAGTTCGGCTACACCTTC.

The chain employs TRBV15 and TRBJ2-4; TRBD1 might be the D (5 bases). Germline CDR1 reads LNHNV; CDR2 reads YYDKDF (reference sequence). Trimming left V 0 bases short and J 2 bases short, with 17 bases between. CDR3 length equals 18 residues. The CDR3 loop reads CATSRESSTQGPKNIQYF. The DNA for the CDR3 is TGTGCCACCAGCAGAGAATCATCGACCCAGGGCCCCAAAAACATTCAGTACTTC.

The chain employs TRBV7-2 and TRBJ2-2; D is possibly TRBD2 (7 bases). V was shortened by 7 bases and J by 4 bases, with 16 bases between the two germline ends. Germline V gene sequence: CDR1 SGHTA, CDR2 FQGNSA. The CDR3 extends over 15 amino acids. CDR3 sequence reads: CASTSLGGRTGELFF. The CDR3 nucleotides are TGTGCCAGCACCTCGTTGGGGGGGCGCACCGGGGAGCTGTTTTTT.

The V and J genes are TRBV7-2 and TRBJ2-5; possibly TRBD1 or TRBD2 for D (5 bases each). CDR1 and CDR2 (germline): SGHTA, FQGNSA. The CDR3 consists of 13 residues. The ends were cut back, 1 base at V and 10 bases at J, with 13 bases in the middle. CDR3 amino acids: CASSLVGAMDQYF. CDR3 nucleotides: TGTGCCAGCAGCTTAGTCGGGGCGATGGACCAGTACTTC.